These 32 T cell receptor beta chains share one sample of origin, sequenced in a study of low-dose radiotherapy and immunotherapy resistance in tumors. TRAV- and TRBV-specific primers, spanning alpha and beta chains, primed first-strand cDNA. The PCR that amplified TCRs ran for around 21 cycles, relying on a constant-region primer and a V-primer adapter. MiXCR was run by TCRdb on the reads, yielding one entry per CDR3 protein. The sample carries some 7,400 distinct CDR3 sequences, 60% to 70% recorded once. These TCRs come from a human donor with advanced metastatic prostate, ovarian, gallbladder or colorectal cancer (not recorded which). This table probably holds off-target reads from a library built for another chain.

The chain has TRBV2 and TRBJ1-2; D gene unclear. The CDR3 length is 11 residues. The V and J ends lost 5 bases and 8 bases respectively, with 9 bases between them. Germline loops: CDR1 SNHLY, CDR2 FYNNEI. The CDR3 sequence is CASSPPNGYTF. The CDR3, as DNA: TGTGCCAGCAGTCCCCCGAACGGCTACACCTTC.

The CDR3: CASSTNRPLAGTSSTDTQYF. The DNA for the CDR3 is TGTGCCAGCAGCACAAACCGCCCGCTAGCGGGGACCTCTAGCACAGATACGCAGTATTTT. The J gene is TRBJ2-3, the V gene TRBV11-3; TRBD2 agrees at 9 bases. Trimming removed 5 bases from V and 0 bases from J; junction bases left unmatched: 18. This CDR3 has 20 residues. Germline assignment: CDR1 SGHNT and CDR2 YENEEA.

The CDR3 sequence is CASSGRDRGPATF. CDR3 in DNA: TGTGCCAGCAGCGGCCGGGACAGGGGGCCCGCGACCTTC. V gene TRBV7-8 combines with J gene TRBJ1-2, with TRBD1 matching over 12 bases. Trimming took 5 bases from V and 14 from J; bases not matched to a gene: 9. Germline V gene sequence: CDR1 SGHVS, CDR2 FQNEAQ. This CDR3 contains 13 residues.

The V and J genes are TRBV28 and TRBJ2-1, with TRBD2 identical over 7 bases. Trimming at V came to 6 bases and at J to 0 bases, leaving 5 bases not matched to a gene. CDR1 is MDHEN and CDR2 is SYDVKM in the germline V gene. This CDR3 is built from 15 residues. This chain's CDR3 is CASSLSGTSYNEQFF. CDR3 nucleotides: TGTGCCAGCAGCCTAAGCGGGACCTCCTACAATGAGCAGTTCTTC.

This clonotype was seen once. The V and J genes are TRBV29-1 and TRBJ2-1; TRBD1 agrees at 8 bases. The V segment lost 8 bases and the J segment 8 bases; nucleotides outside the gene matches: 8. CDR1 is SQVTM and CDR2 is ANQGSEA in the germline V gene. The length of the CDR3 is 12 residues. CDR3 sequence: CSPRQGIYEQFF. The CDR3 nucleotides are TGCAGCCCCCGACAGGGGATCTATGAGCAGTTCTTC.

V usage is TRBV10-3 and J usage is TRBJ2-7; the D gene is possibly TRBD1 (6 bases). V was cut by 8 bases and J by 6 bases, with 14 bases left in between. The CDR3 totals 12 residues. In germline, CDR1 is ENHRY, CDR2 SYGVKD. In DNA form, the CDR3 reads TGTGCCATCGGGAGACAGGAAAGCGAGCAGTACTTC. This translates into CAIGRQESEQYF.

The rearrangement joins TRBV28 to TRBJ2-7, with D uncertain. This CDR3 has 12 residues. Trimming removed 6 bases at V and 0 bases at J, with 6 bases between. Germline V gives CDR1 MDHEN, CDR2 SYDVKM. DNA of the CDR3: TGTGCCAGCAGCCCTCCCTCCTACGAGCAGTACTTC. Translating it yields CASSPPSYEQYF.

V and J are TRBV5-1 and TRBJ2-6; no clear D. Germline CDR1 SGHRS, CDR2 YFSETQ. This CDR3 region has 14 residues. Trimming took 6 bases from V and 0 from J, leaving 7 bases between them. The CDR3 sequence: CASTRISGANVLTF. CDR3 nucleotides: TGCGCCAGCACCCGGATCTCTGGGGCCAACGTCCTGACTTTC.

This clonotype has only a few counts. The V gene is TRBV9, the J gene TRBJ2-2; 7 nucleotides match TRBD2. Trimming at V came to 6 bases and at J to 0 bases, leaving 2 bases not matched to a gene. The CDR3 sequence is 14 residues long. Germline values: CDR1 SGDLS, CDR2 YYNGEE. The CDR3 region is CASNSGTNTGELFF. The CDR3 DNA is TGTGCCAGCAACAGCGGGACGAACACCGGGGAGCTGTTTTTT.

This clonotype was counted a few times. This chain connects TRBV4-3 to TRBJ2-7; TRBD2 matches at 7 bases. From germline, CDR1 is LGHNA and CDR2 YSLEER. The CDR3 loop spans 15 amino acids. Trimming removed 0 bases from V and 0 bases from J; junction bases left unmatched: 2. CDR3 in amino acids: CASSQDRGGSYEQYF. In DNA form, the CDR3 reads TGCGCCAGCAGCCAAGATCGCGGGGGCTCCTACGAGCAGTACTTC.

The chain recombines TRBV7-2 with TRBJ1-4, with D perhaps matching TRBD1 (6 bases). Trimming cost V 4 bases and J 1 base, with 13 bases left between them. The CDR3 covers 16 residues. CDR1 and CDR2 from the germline V gene are SGHTA and FQGNSA. This CDR3 reads CASSSQGLQTNEKLFF. CDR3 nucleotide sequence: TGTGCCAGCAGCTCACAGGGACTGCAAACTAATGAAAAACTGTTTTTT.

This clonotype was counted only a few times. One end of the junction does not line up with germline, which may come from a read error. The chain couples TRBV11-2 to TRBJ2-7; 8 bases are shared with TRBD2. The CDR3 has 15 residues. The germline gives CDR1 SGHAT, CDR2 FQNNGV. This CDR3 reads CASRLAGSGLYEQYF. The CDR3 coding sequence is TGTGCCAGCAGATTAGCGGGGAGCGGACTCTACGAGCAGTACTTC.

CDR3: CASSYLVGIGGNEQFF. Written as DNA, the CDR3 is TGTGCCAGCAGTTACCTAGTCGGTATTGGGGGCAATGAGCAGTTCTTC. J is TRBJ2-1 and V is TRBV6-2 or TRBV6-3, with D perhaps being TRBD1 or TRBD2 (5 bases each). CDR3 size: 16 residues. The germline CDR1 and CDR2 sequences are MNHEY and SVGEGT. V gave up 2 bases and J gave up 6 bases, with 17 bases separating them.

V gene TRBV4-1 combines with J gene TRBJ1-1, with D uncertain. Trimming shortened V by 3 bases and J by 10 bases, and 18 bases separated the two germline ends. This CDR3 has 14 amino acids. The V gene's germline CDR1 is MGHRA and CDR2 YSYEKL. The CDR3 spells CASSHPTGRVVAFF. In nucleotides, the CDR3 is TGCGCCAGCAGCCATCCCACCGGTAGGGTGGTAGCTTTCTTT.

This chain joins TRBV18 and TRBJ2-5; unclear D gene. CDR1 is KGHSH, CDR2 LQKENI, per germline. This CDR3 is built from 13 residues. The ends were cut back, 5 bases at V and 0 bases at J, with 7 bases in the middle. The CDR3, as DNA: TGTGCCAGCTCAACAATAGACCAAGAGACCCAGTACTTC. Translation gives CASSTIDQETQYF. The entire variable domain, with the rest obtained from reference TRBV18 and TRBJ2-5, is as follows: NAGVMQNPRHLVRRRGQEARLRCSPMKGHSHVYWYRQLPEEGLKFMVYLQKENIIDESGMPKERFSAEFPKEGPSILRIQQVVRGDSAAYFCASSTIDQETQYFGPGTRLLVL.

This chain links TRBV7-2 with TRBJ2-1, with D possibly TRBD2 on 5 matching bases. CDR3 length equals 14 residues. The V end was cut by 8 bases, the J end by 1 base, with 12 bases between. The germline V gene encodes CDR1 SGHTA and CDR2 FQGNSA. CDR3 amino acids: CASSGGYSYNEQFF. The CDR3 DNA sequence: TGTGCCAGCTCGGGCGGGTATTCCTACAATGAGCAGTTCTTC. The complete variable domain, with remaining parts taken from reference TRBV7-2 and TRBJ2-1, reads GAGVSQSPSNKVTEKGKDVELRCDPISGHTALYWYRQSLGQGLEFLIYFQGNSAPDKSGLPSDRFSAERTGGSVSTLTIQRTQQEDSAVYLCASSGGYSYNEQFFGPGTRLTVL.

V usage is TRBV28 and J usage is TRBJ1-4; no reliable D call. V lost 7 bases to trimming and J lost 0 bases, with 6 bases between them. In germline, CDR1 is MDHEN, CDR2 SYDVKM. The CDR3 length is 13 residues. CDR3 DNA: TGTGCCAGCAACGGGGCAACTAATGAAAAACTGTTTTTT. This encodes CASNGATNEKLFF.

This clonotype was recorded only once. CDR3 nucleotide sequence: TGTGCCAGCAGTTACCGCCGACACCAGAACACTGAAGCTTTCTTT. Protein: CASSYRRHQNTEAFF. The genes are TRBV6-2 or TRBV6-3 and TRBJ1-1; D unclear. The ends were cut back, 2 bases at V and 1 base at J, with 11 bases in the middle. Germline-derived CDR1 and CDR2 are MNHEY and SVGEGT. The CDR3 consists of 15 residues.

The V call is TRBV15, the J call TRBJ1-2; unclear D gene. The CDR3 sequence is 15 residues long. Trimming cost V 0 bases and J 1 base, with 9 bases left between them. CDR1 is LNHNV and CDR2 is YYDKDF in the germline V gene (reference sequence). For the CDR3, the DNA is TGTGCCACCAGCAGAGATGGGAAGAGTAACTATGGCTACACCTTC. It codes for CATSRDGKSNYGYTF.

This chain links TRBV12-3 or TRBV12-4 with TRBJ1-5; no definite D call. V lost 1 base, J lost 0 bases, and 4 bases lay in between. The CDR3 is 14 residues long. The CDR3 DNA follows: TGTGCCAGCAGTTTAGGATTTAGCAATCAGCCCCAGCATTTT. Amino acids: CASSLGFSNQPQHF.

This clonotype was observed once. The chain employs TRBV6-2 or TRBV6-3 and TRBJ1-1, with a weak D call TRBD1 (5 bases). Trimming stripped 6 bases from V and 4 bases from J, with 12 bases between. Germline V lookup: CDR1 MNHEY, CDR2 SVGEGT. The CDR3 is 13 residues long. This CDR3 is CASRARDRTEAFF. CDR3 DNA sequence: TGTGCCAGCAGAGCCAGGGACCGCACTGAAGCTTTCTTT.

The rearrangement joins TRBV28 to TRBJ2-7; 8 bases are shared with TRBD1. The CDR3 spans 14 residues. Germline V gives CDR1 MDHEN, CDR2 SYDVKM. V shed 5 bases, J shed 2 bases, and the junction held 5 bases outside the gene matches. For the CDR3, the DNA is TGTGCCAGCAGTGGACAGGGTATCGCCTACGAGCAGTACTTC. It specifies CASSGQGIAYEQYF.

V and J are TRBV4-1 and TRBJ1-1; D is undetermined. V lost 1 base to trimming and J lost 9 bases, with 9 bases between them. Looked up from germline, CDR1 is MGHRA and CDR2 is YSYEKL. The CDR3 totals 12 residues. CDR3 protein: CASSQGEGQAFF. CDR3 bases: TGCGCCAGCAGCCAAGGGGAGGGTCAAGCTTTCTTT.

In DNA, the CDR3 is TGTGCCATCAGCGGAGTATCCAGCGGGTATGGCTACACCTTC. Its translation: CAISGVSSGYGYTF. V usage is TRBV10-3 and J usage is TRBJ1-2, with unresolved D. The CDR3 sequence is 14 residues long. With 6 bases removed from V and 5 bases from J, the gap between germline ends came to 16 bases. CDR1 ENHRY and CDR2 SYGVKD come from the germline V gene.

This sequence joins TRBV28 and TRBJ2-7; the match to TRBD2 covers 7 bases. Germline V gives CDR1 MDHEN, CDR2 SYDVKM. The CDR3 length is 14 residues. V dropped 6 bases and J dropped 4; count of bases not matched to a gene: 9. The CDR3 here is CASSQAGILYEQYF. Here the CDR3 DNA reads TGTGCCAGCAGCCAAGCGGGGATATTGTACGAGCAGTACTTC.

This chain uses TRBV4-1 with TRBJ2-4; D possibly corresponds to TRBD2 (5 bases). CDR1 MGHRA and CDR2 YSYEKL come from the germline V gene. The CDR3 contains 12 residues. V gave up 4 bases and J gave up 8 bases, with 9 bases separating them. The CDR3 spells CASSLWRHIQYF. CDR3 in DNA: TGCGCCAGCAGCCTCTGGAGGCACATTCAGTACTTC.

V is TRBV7-2 and J is TRBJ2-1; D not certain. The germline V and J ends were trimmed by 0 bases and 10 bases, with 7 bases remaining between them. This CDR3 comprises 12 residues. CDR1 is SGHTA and CDR2 is FQGNSA in the germline V gene. The CDR3 region is CASSLAGREQFF. CDR3 DNA: TGTGCCAGCAGCTTAGCGGGTCGGGAGCAGTTCTTC.

V usage is TRBV24-1 and J usage is TRBJ2-1; 9 bases agree with TRBD1. Germline trimming cut 5 bases from V and 3 bases from J; bases unmatched to any gene: 4. Germline values: CDR1 KGHDR, CDR2 SFDVKD. CDR3 length: 15 amino acids. The CDR3 nucleotides read TGTGCCACCAGTGGGGGACAGGGTATCTACAATGAGCAGTTCTTC. This translates into CATSGGQGIYNEQFF.

The chain joins TRBV28 to TRBJ2-3, with TRBD2 matching over 12 bases. The CDR3 runs 14 residues. J lost 3 bases, V lost 6 bases, and 1 base had no gene match. The germline V gene encodes CDR1 MDHEN and CDR2 SYDVKM. CDR3 nucleotide sequence: TGTGCCAGCAGAACTAGCGGGGGGACAGATACGCAGTATTTT. This translates into CASRTSGGTDTQYF.

The genes are TRBV5-1 and TRBJ2-3; TRBD1 aligns across 8 bases. Trimming took 4 bases from V and 4 from J; bases not matched to a gene: 5. This CDR3 comprises 14 residues. The germline V gene encodes CDR1 SGHRS and CDR2 YFSETQ. This chain's CDR3 is CASSLQGVADTQYF. In DNA form, the CDR3 reads TGCGCCAGCAGCCTACAGGGGGTAGCAGATACGCAGTATTTT.

This clonotype was recorded only once. The CDR3 bases are TGTGCCAGCTCACCAGGACAGGCCTCGGGCGAGCAGTACTTC. This sequence encodes CASSPGQASGEQYF. This rearrangement joins TRBV18 to TRBJ2-7, with 7 bases lining up with TRBD1. Germline V gene lookup returns CDR1 KGHSH and CDR2 LQKENI. The CDR3 loop spans 14 amino acids. V was clipped by 2 bases and J by 6 bases; unmatched bases: 7.

The chain employs TRBV5-5 and TRBJ2-1; D may correspond to TRBD1 or TRBD2 (6 bases each). Between the trimmed V and J ends, which lost 3 bases and 3 bases, there was a span of 16 bases. The CDR3 spans 16 residues. Germline CDR1 SGHKS, CDR2 YYEKEE (reference sequence). CDR3 in DNA: TGTGCCAGCAGCTCGCCCGGGGGCTTAGTCTACAATGAGCAGTTCTTC. This codes for CASSSPGGLVYNEQFF. Supplemented by reference TRBV5-5 and TRBJ2-1, the full variable domain reads DAGVTQSPTHLIKTRGQQVTLRCSPISGHKSVSWYQQVLGQGPQFIFQYYEKEERGRGNFPDRFSARQFPNYSSELNVNALLLGDSALYLCASSSPGGLVYNEQFFGPGTRLTVL.